Listed below are T cell receptor beta chains from one sample, sequenced in a study of human T cells and chemical hapten exposure. From the RACE reads, TCRdb called clonotypes with MiXCR, one entry per CDR3 protein. Of some 180,000 distinct CDR3 sequences listed, 20% to 25% are singletons. The sequenced sample was whole blood, obtained in connection with sensitization to the hapten diphenylcyclopropenone (DPC). These receptors were collected from a woman aged 50 to 65 with alopecia areata. Some clones in this sample may be carry-over from other donors' samples. Both conserved end residues are part of each CDR3. The D gene is left open where the match is weak. Size tells how often a clone was seen (once, few, many) or the class of an expanded clone, and some rows leave it out.

j_call v_call clone_size d_call cdr3_nt cdr3_aa
TRBJ2-7 TRBV5-1 few . TGCGCCAGCAGCCCGGCGAGTCTAGCGACCTACGAGCAGTACTTC CASSPASLATYEQYF
TRBJ2-7 TRBV2 . TRBD1 TGTGCCAGGGGACAGGACTCCTACGAGCAGTACTTC CARGQDSYEQYF
TRBJ2-1 TRBV7-2 few TRBD2 TGTGCCAGCAGCTTAGCCTCCGGGAGGGCCAATGAGCAGTTCTTC CASSLASGRANEQFF
TRBJ2-6 TRBV6-2/TRBV6-3 few . TGTGCCAGCTCAAGGGAAACCTCCCCTGGGGCCAACGTCCTGACTTTC CASSRETSPGANVLTF
TRBJ2-7 TRBV29-1 . TRBD1 TGCAGCGTTGACGGACAGGGAGGTTACGAGCAGTACTTC CSVDGQGGYEQYF
TRBJ2-7 TRBV6-5 once TRBD2 TGTGCCAGCAGTCCGCGGGGGGCGTTCTCCTACGAGCAGTACTTC CASSPRGAFSYEQYF
TRBJ2-6 TRBV29-1 few TRBD1 TGCAGCGTCGCGGACAGGCGAGGCTCTGGGGCCAACGTCCTGACTTTC CSVADRRGSGANVLTF
TRBJ2-2 TRBV6-2/TRBV6-3 many . TGTGCCAGCAGTTACTCTGACGGTTCGAACACCGGGGAGCTGTTTTTT CASSYSDGSNTGELFF
TRBJ1-2 TRBV5-6 few . TGTGCCAGCAGCCTTGACCCCAAAGGCTACACCTTC CASSLDPKGYTF
TRBJ1-5 TRBV20-1 . TRBD1 TGCAGTGCGGGACAGGGTCGACGTCAGCCCCAGCATTTT CSAGQGRRQPQHF
TRBJ1-4 TRBV15 . . TGTGCCACCAGCAGGGACTTGGATGCAACTAATGAAAAACTGTTTTTT CATSRDLDATNEKLFF
TRBJ2-3 TRBV10-3 . TRBD1 TGTGCCATCAGTGGAGACAGGGAAGTGTCAGATACGCAGTATTTT CAISGDREVSDTQYF
TRBJ2-5 TRBV29-1 few . TGCAGCGTGGGGGGACGGCAAGAGACCCAGTACTTC CSVGGRQETQYF
TRBJ2-1 TRBV19 . TRBD2 TGTGCCAGTAGTATGACTAGCGGGGGCTGGTATGAGCAGTTCTTC CASSMTSGGWYEQFF
TRBJ2-7 TRBV5-1 . . TGCGCCAGCAGCAGGGACGCTATATACGAGCAGTACTTC CASSRDAIYEQYF
TRBJ2-1 TRBV20-1 few . TGCAGTGCTAGAGCGCATGAGCAGTTCTTC CSARAHEQFF
TRBJ1-2 TRBV29-1 . TRBD1 TGCAGCGTTGAAGAGAGACAGGGGACCTACACCTTC CSVEERQGTYTF
TRBJ1-1 TRBV7-2 . TRBD1 TGTGCCAGCAGCGCCCGACAGGGGGCGATAACTGAAGCTTTCTTT CASSARQGAITEAFF
TRBJ1-2 TRBV4-2 . TRBD1 TGTGCCAGCAGCCAGGTACGGGACAGCGAACTGTATGGCTACACCTTC CASSQVRDSELYGYTF
TRBJ1-4 TRBV5-1 many . TGCGCCAGCAGCTTGGCCGGAACAGGGACTGAAAAACTGTTTTTT CASSLAGTGTEKLFF
TRBJ2-1 TRBV3-1 . . TGTGCCAGCAGCCCCATCTCCCTCGGTGAGCAGTTCTTC CASSPISLGEQFF
TRBJ1-3 TRBV4-2 . . TGTGCCAGCAGCCAACAGGTGGAACCTGGAAACACCATATATTTT CASSQQVEPGNTIYF
TRBJ2-1 TRBV24-1 few . TGTGCCACCAGTGACTATTACAATGAGCAGTTCTTC CATSDYYNEQFF
TRBJ2-7 TRBV27 few TRBD2 TGTGCCAGCAGTTTATTGACTAGCGGTTCCTACGAGCAGTACTTC CASSLLTSGSYEQYF
TRBJ2-1 TRBV5-1 once TRBD1 TGCGCCAGCAGCTTGGAGGGACAGGGGGGCGATGAGCAGTTCTTC CASSLEGQGGDEQFF
TRBJ2-7 TRBV29-1 . . TGCAGCCACACCGGAGCGCGCCACGAGCAGTACTTC CSHTGARHEQYF
TRBJ2-5 TRBV29-1 . TRBD2 TGCAGCGGGCGGGAGCAAGAGACCCAGTACTTC CSGREQETQYF
TRBJ1-4 TRBV20-1 . TRBD1 TGCAGTGTCCTTATCGGGGACAGGGGAGGCGTCGGTGAAAAACTGTTTTTT CSVLIGDRGGVGEKLFF
TRBJ2-7 TRBV20-1 few . TGCAGTGCTAGGGGGGCAGGGATCCACGAGCAGTACTTC CSARGAGIHEQYF
TRBJ1-4 TRBV20-1 few . TGCAGTGCTAGAGCGCATTTCAAGCAGTACCCTGAAAAACTGTTTTTT CSARAHFKQYPEKLFF
TRBJ2-3 TRBV10-3 few . TGTGCCATCAGTGAACCCAGCACAGATACGCAGTATTTT CAISEPSTDTQYF
TRBJ1-5 TRBV10-2 . . TGCGCCAGCAGTGATTTCGGTGGCAATCAGCCCCAGCATTTT CASSDFGGNQPQHF
TRBJ2-3 TRBV5-1 few TRBD1 TGCGCCAGCAGCCACACGCCCGGGACAGAAAGGGCAGATACGCAGTATTTT CASSHTPGTERADTQYF
TRBJ1-2 TRBV20-1 few . TGCAGTGCCAGGCAGCCCTATGGCTACACCTTC CSARQPYGYTF
TRBJ1-1 TRBV7-9 few . TGTGCCAGCAGCCCCGTCGGGTCTCCTGAAGCTTTCTTT CASSPVGSPEAFF
TRBJ2-7 TRBV29-1 many TRBD1 TGCAGCGTCTTCCGGGACAGGGGGCGTGAGCAGTACTTC CSVFRDRGREQYF
TRBJ2-7 TRBV7-2 . TRBD2 TGTGCCAGCAGCTCGGCCGGGACTAGCGAAGCCTACGAGCAGTACTTC CASSSAGTSEAYEQYF
TRBJ1-1 TRBV18 many . TGTGCCAGCTCACCACTACCAGGGAGGGCCACTGAAGCTTTCTTT CASSPLPGRATEAFF
TRBJ2-7 TRBV3-1 . . TGTGCCAGCAGCCAGGACGACCCTGAGGGAGAGCAGTACTTC CASSQDDPEGEQYF
TRBJ2-3 TRBV9 . TRBD2 TGTGCCAGCAGCGCGGGGGGGAACCCAGATACGCAGTATTTT CASSAGGNPDTQYF
TRBJ2-5 TRBV5-1 few . TGCGCCAGCAGCTTGGGAGGTTCTAGCGTACAAGAGACCCAGTACTTC CASSLGGSSVQETQYF
TRBJ2-3 TRBV2 . TRBD2 TGTGCCAGCAGGGAACTAGCGGGAGAACCCACAGATACGCAGTATTTT CASRELAGEPTDTQYF
TRBJ2-7 TRBV3-1 few . TGTGCCAGCAGCCAATATCGCCTAGGGGGGTACGAGCAGTACTTC CASSQYRLGGYEQYF
TRBJ2-7 TRBV5-1 . . TGCGCCAGCAGTTCACTAGTGAGGGGCGAGCAGTACTTC CASSSLVRGEQYF
TRBJ1-2 TRBV2 . TRBD1 TGTGCCAGCGCCGGACAGGGGTTTTTTGGCTACACCTTC CASAGQGFFGYTF
TRBJ1-2 TRBV12-5 many TRBD1 TGTGCTAGTGGTCTCCAAGGACAGGGAAATGGCTACACCTTC CASGLQGQGNGYTF
TRBJ2-1 TRBV5-4 few TRBD2 TGTGCCAGCAGAGCCCTAGCGGGATCCGCTAATGAGCAGTTCTTC CASRALAGSANEQFF
TRBJ1-4 TRBV18 few . TGTGCCAGCTCACAGGGCCGGGAGGAAAAACTGTTTTTT CASSQGREEKLFF
TRBJ2-3 TRBV20-1 . . TGCAGTGGCGTAAAACCTAGCATCGCAGATACGCAGTATTTT CSGVKPSIADTQYF
TRBJ1-4 TRBV19 . . TGTGCCAGTAGTATCCGGACAGCCATGAAACTGTTTTTT CASSIRTAMKLFF
TRBJ2-1 TRBV7-9 few . TGTGCCAGCAGAGCTAGGGGGGATGAGCAGTTCTTC CASRARGDEQFF